Listed here is a single TCR beta chain. Unique molecular identifiers were incorporated during preparation of the TCRbeta library. In TCRdb, the PCR reads were re-called with MiXCR into one record per CDR3 protein. The table includes hundreds of thousands of distinct CDR3 sequences, about 12% detected once. These data belong to a study of T-cell reconstitution after alpha-beta-depleted transplantation in children. V was pared by 0 bases and J by 5 bases, with 3 bases of the junction left unmatched. The germline V gene encodes CDR1 LGHDT and CDR2 YNNKEL (reference sequence). This CDR3 comprises 16 residues.

The sample in question was PBMCs from the stem cell graft donor, obtained from the stem cell graft. The sequence was obtained from a human donor who donated a stem cell graft to a child with combined immunodeficiency. The V call is TRBV3-1, the J call TRBJ2-3; 12 positions agree with TRBD2. CDR3 nucleotides: TGTGCCAGCAGCCAAGACTCTAGCGGGAGGGTAGATACGCAGTATTTT. Amino acid sequence: CASSQDSSGRVDTQYF.